The 20 T cell receptor beta chains below were found in one sample sequenced in a study of T cells expressing NK-cell markers. Reprocessing the 5' RACE reads, TCRdb reports a single entry for every CDR3 protein and omits DNA. The specimen's table records over 100,000 distinct CDR3 sequences. The sample comprised blood T cells: a sorted CD56 or NKG2C T cell subset, CD4+ or CD8+ T cells, or bulk PBMC T cells (not recorded which). These receptor sequences come from a woman between 18 and 70 years old in good health.

The rearrangement links TRBV5-1 to TRBJ1-3. This CDR3 region has 15 residues. Germline V gives CDR1 SGHRS, CDR2 YFSETQ. The CDR3 here is CASSLTGLSGNTIYF.

This rearrangement joins TRBV12-3 or TRBV12-4 to TRBJ1-5; TCRdb outputs TRBD1, but without DNA this stays unchecked. This CDR3 comprises 16 residues. The CDR3 here is CASSPRGGDSNQPQHF.

The chain joins TRBV29-1 to TRBJ1-2; the TCRdb D gene call, TRBD1, has no DNA to confirm it. The germline CDR1 and CDR2 sequences are SQVTM and ANQGSEA. The CDR3 has 12 amino acids. The CDR3 loop reads CSAGGGVDGYTF. The whole variable domain, remainder taken from reference TRBV29-1 and TRBJ1-2, is SAVISQKPSRDICQRGTSLTIQCQVDSQVTMMFWYRQQPGQSLTLIATANQGSEATYESGFVIDKFPISRPNLTFSTLTVSNMSPEDSSIYLCSAGGGVDGYTFGSGTRLTVV.

The genes are TRBV30 and TRBJ1-1; absent DNA, TCRdb's TRBD1 call cannot be checked. The V gene's germline CDR1 is GTSNPN and CDR2 SVGIG (reference sequence). The CDR3 runs to 12 residues. CDR3 sequence reads: CAWSPDTDEAFF.

This chain's CDR3 is CASSSRLAGGRVYEQYF. The rearrangement uses TRBV28 and TRBJ2-7; TCRdb's D gene call, TRBD2, goes unchecked for lack of DNA. Looked up from germline, CDR1 is MDHEN and CDR2 is SYDVKM. The CDR3 sequence is 17 residues long.

The J gene is TRBJ2-1, the V gene TRBV20-1; TCRdb reports TRBD2, a call that lacks DNA to check it against. This CDR3 is built from 18 residues. The germline gives CDR1 DFQATT, CDR2 SNEGSKA (reference sequence). The CDR3 sequence is CSARDFSGLAGALNEQFF.

V and J are TRBV6-5 and TRBJ2-7; TCRdb proposes TRBD1, but this gene call is untestable without DNA. Germline V gene data show CDR1 as MNHEY and CDR2 as SVGAGI. This CDR3 is 14 amino acids long. Here the CDR3 reads CASSYLGGAYEQYF.

The rearrangement links TRBV6-5 to TRBJ2-7; TCRdb selects TRBD2, and the lack of DNA leaves this call unchecked. The germline CDR1 and CDR2 sequences are MNHEY and SVGAGI. The CDR3 covers 17 residues. CDR3: CASSYSRLAGTPGEQYF.

This chain joins TRBV12-3 or TRBV12-4 and TRBJ2-1; without DNA, the TCRdb call of TRBD2 cannot be checked. CDR3 length equals 15 residues. This CDR3 reads CASIGTSGVYNEQFF.

The J gene is TRBJ1-4, the V gene TRBV5-1. The CDR3 spans 15 residues. Germline CDR1 and CDR2: SGHRS and YFSETQ. The CDR3 here is CASSLGLAQPEKLFF.

The rearrangement uses TRBV28 and TRBJ2-6; TCRdb selects TRBD1, and the lack of DNA leaves this call unchecked. The CDR3 spans 15 residues. Germline V lookup: CDR1 MDHEN, CDR2 SYDVKM. CDR3 residues: CASSFGGSGANVLTF.

V and J are TRBV29-1 and TRBJ2-7; TCRdb outputs TRBD1, but without DNA this stays unchecked. Per germline, CDR1 SQVTM and CDR2 ANQGSEA. The CDR3 contains 16 residues. CDR3 in amino acids: CSVEGYGQGLIGEQYF.

This chain connects TRBV12-3 or TRBV12-4 to TRBJ1-5; TCRdb designates TRBD1, a call that cannot be tested without DNA. The CDR3 has 14 amino acids. The CDR3 region is CASSPGTGNQPQHF.

The chain employs TRBV3-1 and TRBJ1-1; TCRdb selects TRBD1, and the lack of DNA leaves this call unchecked. The CDR3 runs to 12 residues. CDR1 is LGHDT, CDR2 YNNKEL, per germline (reference sequence). The CDR3 loop reads CASSSTGFYAFF.

The J gene is TRBJ1-2, the V gene TRBV7-9; TCRdb indicates TRBD1, and absent DNA this call remains unverified. Germline assignment: CDR1 SEHNR and CDR2 FQNEAQ (reference sequence). CDR3 length: 14 amino acids. The CDR3 protein is CASSLSGINYGYTF. Together with reference TRBV7-9 and TRBJ1-2, the CDR3 gives the full variable domain: DTGVSQNPRHKITKRGQNVTFRCDPISEHNRLYWYRQTLGQGPEFLTYFQNEAQLEKSRLLSDRFSAERPKGSFSTLEIQRTEQGDSAMYLCASSLSGINYGYTFGSGTRLTVV.

CDR3 amino acids: CASSFGQGGYTF. The V gene is TRBV12-3 or TRBV12-4, the J gene TRBJ1-2; TCRdb's D gene call, TRBD1, goes unchecked for lack of DNA. The CDR3 runs to 12 residues.

The chain combines TRBV10-3 with TRBJ1-4; TCRdb selects TRBD1, and the lack of DNA leaves this call unchecked. Germline CDR1 and CDR2: ENHRY and SYGVKD. The CDR3 contains 14 residues. The CDR3 loop reads CAISGGTENEKLFF.

The chain recombines TRBV15 with TRBJ2-7; there is no DNA to check the TCRdb D call of TRBD1. CDR3 size: 15 residues. Germline lookup yields CDR1 LNHNV and CDR2 YYDKDF (reference sequence). CDR3 loop: CATSSPDKSSYEQYF. Looking up the rest from reference TRBV15 and TRBJ2-7 gives the full variable domain: DAMVIQNPRYQVTQFGKPVTLSCSQTLNHNVMYWYQQKSSQAPKLLFHYYDKDFNNEADTPDNFQSRRPNTSFCFLDIRSPGLGDTAMYLCATSSPDKSSYEQYFGPGTRLTVT.

The chain employs TRBV28 and TRBJ2-5; TCRdb proposes TRBD2, but this gene call is untestable without DNA. The CDR3 is made up of 16 amino acids. The germline gives CDR1 MDHEN, CDR2 SYDVKM. CDR3 sequence reads: CASSFSAGGEEETQYF.

V gene TRBV5-1 combines with J gene TRBJ2-5; absent DNA, TCRdb's TRBD2 call cannot be checked. The CDR3 totals 16 residues. Looked up from germline, CDR1 is SGHRS and CDR2 is YFSETQ. CDR3 loop: CASSAGELAVKETQYF.